This TCR beta chain came from a study of blood T cell repertoires in COVID-19. Study context: T cells, B-cell-depleted T cells, or PBMCs supplied cDNA or gDNA.

Sequencing was performed with immunoSEQ multiplex PCR; in TCRdb, only in-frame clones are kept and a portion is missing. The data hold 150,000 to 200,000 clones, with about 80% observed a single time. The length of the CDR3 is 13 residues. Germline CDR1 reads SGHAT; CDR2 reads FQNNGV. After removal of 4 bases from V and 8 bases from J, the junction contained 5 bases not matched to a gene. The chain has TRBV11-2 and TRBJ2-3; TRBD2 aligns across 8 bases. The sequence was collected from a human donor with acute or convalescent COVID-19. The donor label of this sample is uncertain. The sequenced material came from peripheral blood. Here the CDR3 reads CASSSPLAGTQYF. The CDR3, as DNA: TGTGCCAGCAGCTCCCCCCTAGCGGGTACGCAGTATTTT.